A selection of T cell receptor beta chains follows, all from one sample in a study of blood T cell repertoires in COVID-19. Profiled with immunoSEQ multiplex PCR; TCRdb holds only in-frame clones, not every one. The data contain around 200,000 clones, around nine tenths of them seen just once; the ten biggest clones take up 1.5% to 2%. The material sequenced was peripheral blood. The receptor set was obtained from a man between 18 and 29 years old with active or convalescent COVID-19. Both conserved end residues are part of each CDR3. D genes are given only for firm matches. Some rows have no size entry. The others give once, few or many, or a class for an expanded clone.

clone size	V gene	J gene	D gene	CDR3 DNA	CDR3 protein
-	TRBV9	TRBJ2-7	-	TGTGCCAGCAGTTTACACAGTGAGAGCTCCTACGAGCAGTACTTC	CASSLHSESSYEQYF
-	TRBV15	TRBJ2-5	-	TGTGCCACCAGCAGAGATTCACAGGGCCAAGAGACCCAGTACTTC	CATSRDSQGQETQYF
few	TRBV7-6	TRBJ2-7	-	TGTGCCAGCGCCCCCCTGACTTCCTCGGAGGTTTTGCAGTACTTC	CASAPLTSSEVLQYF
-	TRBV18	TRBJ1-2	-	TGTGCCAGCTCACCAGAGTACAGGGATGGCTACACCTTC	CASSPEYRDGYTF
-	TRBV25-1	TRBJ1-2	TRBD1	TGTGCCAGCAGTGGAATGAGACAGGGGGCGTCTGATGGCTACACCTTC	CASSGMRQGASDGYTF
-	TRBV18	TRBJ2-6	-	TGTGCCAGCTCACCTTTAACAGGTTTCCTCTCTGGGGCCAACGTCCTGACTTTC	CASSPLTGFLSGANVLTF
few	TRBV27	TRBJ2-1	-	TGTGCCGTCGGGGGTCGGAATGAGCAGTTCTTC	CAVGGRNEQFF
-	TRBV3-1/TRBV3-2	TRBJ2-1	-	TGTGCCAGCAGCCAAGGTAGAAATGAGCAGTTCTTC	CASSQGRNEQFF
-	TRBV12-3/TRBV12-4	TRBJ2-5	TRBD1	TGTGCCAGCAGTTTGGGACAGGTGGAGACCCAGTACTTC	CASSLGQVETQYF
-	TRBV30	TRBJ1-2	TRBD1	TGTGCCTGGACTAAGACAGGGCCTACTACCGGCTACACCTTC	CAWTKTGPTTGYTF
-	TRBV11-2	TRBJ1-2	-	TGTGCCAGCAGCTTAGTGGGCAGGGGTGGTGGCTACACCTTC	CASSLVGRGGGYTF
-	TRBV9	TRBJ2-3	TRBD2	TGTGCCAGCAGCGGGATAGGGACTAGCGGGGGGGTGCGGGATACGCAGTATTTT	CASSGIGTSGGVRDTQYF
-	TRBV2	TRBJ1-6	-	TGTGCCAGCAGTGAACAGGGATCCTATAATTCACCCCTCCACTTT	CASSEQGSYNSPLHF
-	TRBV18	TRBJ1-2	TRBD1	TGTGCCAGCTCACCACCTTCTACTCGACAGGGGGCTTCGGGCTACACCTTC	CASSPPSTRQGASGYTF
-	TRBV18	TRBJ2-1	TRBD2	TGTGCCAGCTCACCACTTACTAGCGGGCCTAGGGTTGAGCAGTTCTTC	CASSPLTSGPRVEQFF
-	TRBV6-5	TRBJ1-2	-	TGTGCCAGCAGGGACGACCAGGGCTACTATGGCTACACCTTC	CASRDDQGYYGYTF
once	TRBV5-4	TRBJ1-2	-	TGTGCCAGCAGCGGTAAGAGTCGGGACACCTACTATGGCTACACCTTC	CASSGKSRDTYYGYTF
-	TRBV11-2	TRBJ2-3	-	TGTGCCAGCAGCTCCTCGACTACCTTACGCACAGATACGCAGTATTTT	CASSSSTTLRTDTQYF
-	TRBV12-3/TRBV12-4	TRBJ2-1	TRBD2	TGTGCCAGCAGTTTAGCTAGCGGGAGTGAGCAGTTCTTC	CASSLASGSEQFF
-	TRBV4-1	TRBJ2-1	-	TGCGCCAGCAGCCCCCCGGGGGTCAGCTCCTACAATGAGCAGTTCTTC	CASSPPGVSSYNEQFF
-	TRBV5-1	TRBJ2-7	-	TGCGCCAGCAGCCCCGGTCGGGACTCTGGGGAGCAGTACTTC	CASSPGRDSGEQYF
-	TRBV7-2	TRBJ1-4	-	TGTGCCAGCAGCCCTACCCGACGGGCTAATGAAAAACTGTTTTTT	CASSPTRRANEKLFF
-	TRBV19	TRBJ1-2	TRBD1	TGTGCCAGTAGTGCACGACAGGGAAGAAACTATGGCTACACCTTC	CASSARQGRNYGYTF
-	TRBV4-1	TRBJ2-3	TRBD2	TGCGCCAGCAGCCAAGCGCTCAGACTAGCGACCGATACGCAGTATTTT	CASSQALRLATDTQYF
-	TRBV7-2	TRBJ1-1	-	TGTGCCAGCAGCTCGTTGGGTGGCCCAGGGACTGAAGCTTTCTTT	CASSSLGGPGTEAFF
-	TRBV5-1	TRBJ2-2	TRBD1	TGCGCCAGCAGCCTAGGGACAGGGCCCACCGGGGAGCTGTTTTTT	CASSLGTGPTGELFF
-	TRBV5-4	TRBJ2-7	-	TGTGCCAGCAGCTTGACAGGGCGCTACGAGCAGTACTTC	CASSLTGRYEQYF
-	TRBV19	TRBJ1-1	-	TGTGCCAGTAGTATAGCTTTGATCGGCACTGAAGCTTTCTTT	CASSIALIGTEAFF
-	TRBV5-4	TRBJ1-6	-	TGTGCCAGCAGCTTGGAGCAGGGTATGAATTCACCCCTCCACTTT	CASSLEQGMNSPLHF
-	TRBV4-2	TRBJ2-1	-	TGTGCCAGCAGCCAACAGATCACAGCATACAATGAGCAGTTCTTC	CASSQQITAYNEQFF
-	TRBV10-3	TRBJ2-7	-	TGTGCCATCAGTGAGTCGACTGCTTTCTACGAGCAGTACTTC	CAISESTAFYEQYF
-	TRBV29-1	TRBJ1-2	TRBD1	TGCAGCGGCGGAGGACAGGGGGATGGCTACACCTTC	CSGGGQGDGYTF
-	TRBV30	TRBJ2-7	-	TGTGCCTGGAAAGGGGGTGTGCACGAGCAGTACTTC	CAWKGGVHEQYF
-	TRBV7-9	TRBJ2-7	-	TGTGCCAGCAGCACTAAAGGCGAGCAGTACTTC	CASSTKGEQYF
-	TRBV28	TRBJ2-7	TRBD1	TGTGCCAGCAGCCCAGGGATGTCGGGACAGGGTACCTACGAGCAGTACTTC	CASSPGMSGQGTYEQYF
-	TRBV14	TRBJ2-7	-	TGTGCCAGCAGCCCCCGGCGGGACGTCTCCCCCGAGCAGTACTTC	CASSPRRDVSPEQYF
-	TRBV27	TRBJ1-6	-	TGTGCCAGCAGTTTATCGTGGAGGAGCTCCTATAATTCACCCCTCCACTTT	CASSLSWRSSYNSPLHF
-	TRBV3-1/TRBV3-2	TRBJ1-2	-	TGTGCCAGCAGCCCCGACGCCAGGAAACACTATGGCTACACCTTC	CASSPDARKHYGYTF
once	TRBV28	TRBJ1-1	-	TGTGCCAGCACCCGCCTCCGGGGGGCAAGCACTGAAGCTTTCTTT	CASTRLRGASTEAFF
-	TRBV28	TRBJ1-1	-	TGTGCCAGCACTACAAACAGGGTGAACACTGAAGCTTTCTTT	CASTTNRVNTEAFF
-	TRBV27	TRBJ2-7	-	TGTGCCAGCAGTTTATCGGGAGGGGGAGGGTACGAGCAGTACTTC	CASSLSGGGGYEQYF
-	TRBV14	TRBJ1-2	-	TGTGCCAGCAGCCAGCGGTATCATGGCTACACCTTC	CASSQRYHGYTF
-	TRBV6-5	TRBJ2-3	TRBD1	TGTGCCAGCAGGGAGACAGGGGGCTTCACAGATACGCAGTATTTT	CASRETGGFTDTQYF
-	TRBV19	TRBJ2-4	TRBD2	TGTGCCAGTACCGAGACTAGCGGGGGCATTCAGTACTTC	CASTETSGGIQYF
-	TRBV7-2	TRBJ1-2	-	TGTGCCAGCAGCACCTACCTACGGGAAGCTGGCTACACCTTC	CASSTYLREAGYTF
-	TRBV5-3	TRBJ2-7	-	TGTGCCAGAAGCTTCCCGACAGCTACCTACGAGCAGTACTTC	CARSFPTATYEQYF
few	TRBV7-2	TRBJ2-1	TRBD2	TGTGCCAGCAGCTTAGTCGGCGGGAGGCCCCGCAATGAGCAGTTCTTC	CASSLVGGRPRNEQFF
-	TRBV27	TRBJ1-2	TRBD1	TGTGCCAGCAGTTTAAAGGGACAGGGGGCAAACTATGGCTACACCTTC	CASSLKGQGANYGYTF